These T cell receptor beta chains were read from a single sample in a study of neurological immune-mediated disorders. Each CDR3 protein is one row after TCRdb ran MiXCR on the 5' RACE reads. The sample holds 50,000 or so distinct CDR3 sequences, roughly 14% seen once. Specimen: PBMCs. The origin of the receptors is a male donor with HTLV-1-associated myelopathy (HAM/TSP). CDR3s include the opening cysteine and the closing phenylalanine or tryptophan. Each record gives: D gene, V gene, J gene, clone size, CDR3 DNA, CDR3 protein. A D gene is named only where the DNA matches it firmly. Part of the rows lack a size; the others show once, few, many or a class for expanded clones.

D gene: NA; V gene: TRBV20-1; J gene: TRBJ1-5; clone size: medium-sized; CDR3 DNA: TGCAGTGCTAGAGATTACTCTTGGCAGGTAATCAATCAGCCCCAGCATTTT; CDR3 protein: CSARDYSWQVINQPQHF
D gene: TRBD2; V gene: TRBV12-3/TRBV12-4; J gene: TRBJ2-3; clone size: medium-sized; CDR3 DNA: TGTGCCAGCAGTTTCACTGGCGGGGGGCGGGATACGCAGTATTTT; CDR3 protein: CASSFTGGGRDTQYF
D gene: NA; V gene: TRBV29-1; J gene: TRBJ2-3; clone size: many; CDR3 DNA: TGCAGCGTTGCTGTAGGAATAGATACGCAGTATTTT; CDR3 protein: CSVAVGIDTQYF
D gene: NA; V gene: TRBV5-1; J gene: TRBJ2-5; clone size: many; CDR3 DNA: TGCGCCAGCAGAATTAGTGGTAGGGTTGGAGAGACCCAGTACTTC; CDR3 protein: CASRISGRVGETQYF
D gene: NA; V gene: TRBV3-1; J gene: TRBJ1-6; clone size: many; CDR3 DNA: TGTGCCAGCAGCGCCGATGGGGGCCTACCTAATTCACCCCTCCACTTT; CDR3 protein: CASSADGGLPNSPLHF
D gene: NA; V gene: TRBV5-1; J gene: TRBJ1-1; clone size: many; CDR3 DNA: TGCGCCAGCAGCTTAACGGGGGGGGACACTGAAGCTTTCTTT; CDR3 protein: CASSLTGGDTEAFF
D gene: NA; V gene: TRBV7-8; J gene: TRBJ1-4; clone size: many; CDR3 DNA: TGTGCCAGCAGCTTAACGCCAACTTCATGGGCAACTAATGAAAAACTGTTTTTT; CDR3 protein: CASSLTPTSWATNEKLFF
D gene: NA; V gene: TRBV20-1; J gene: TRBJ2-5; clone size: many; CDR3 DNA: TGCAGTGCTCCCCAAATGGGCTTACCTCAAGAGACCCAGTACTTC; CDR3 protein: CSAPQMGLPQETQYF
D gene: TRBD1; V gene: TRBV7-2; J gene: TRBJ2-1; clone size: many; CDR3 DNA: TGTGCCAGCAGCTTTGACAGGGGGGTTGATGAGCAGTTCTTC; CDR3 protein: CASSFDRGVDEQFF
D gene: NA; V gene: TRBV11-3; J gene: TRBJ1-1; clone size: many; CDR3 DNA: TGTGCCAGCAGCTTAGATTTTCGTGGGGAAGCTTTCTTT; CDR3 protein: CASSLDFRGEAFF
D gene: NA; V gene: TRBV5-1; J gene: TRBJ2-2; clone size: many; CDR3 DNA: TGCGCCAGCAGCCAAGGGCCCCGTAAGGGCACCGGGGAGCTGTTTTTT; CDR3 protein: CASSQGPRKGTGELFF
D gene: NA; V gene: TRBV16; J gene: TRBJ1-1; clone size: many; CDR3 DNA: TGTGCCAGCAGCCAATTGAGCGGGGCCGATGAAGCTTTCTTT; CDR3 protein: CASSQLSGADEAFF
D gene: TRBD1; V gene: TRBV6-2/TRBV6-3; J gene: TRBJ2-3; clone size: many; CDR3 DNA: TGTGCCAGCAGTTACGGTGGGACAGGCTCCACAGATACGCAGTATTTT; CDR3 protein: CASSYGGTGSTDTQYF
D gene: NA; V gene: TRBV5-6; J gene: TRBJ2-3; clone size: NA; CDR3 DNA: TGTGCCAGCAGCTCCAACCCGGGAAATACGCAGTATTTT; CDR3 protein: CASSSNPGNTQYF
D gene: NA; V gene: TRBV20-1; J gene: TRBJ2-5; clone size: many; CDR3 DNA: TGCAGTGCTAGGGGGGCGGCAGAGACCCAGTACTTC; CDR3 protein: CSARGAAETQYF
D gene: NA; V gene: TRBV11-2; J gene: TRBJ1-2; clone size: few; CDR3 DNA: TGTGCCAGCAGTCTCCGACAGAGTGGCTACACCTTC; CDR3 protein: CASSLRQSGYTF
D gene: TRBD2; V gene: TRBV20-1; J gene: TRBJ2-1; clone size: NA; CDR3 DNA: TGCAGTGCTAGACCGGGGGGGCTGCTCCCCGAGCAGTTCTTC; CDR3 protein: CSARPGGLLPEQFF
D gene: TRBD1; V gene: TRBV12-3/TRBV12-4; J gene: TRBJ2-7; clone size: NA; CDR3 DNA: TGTGCCAGCAGTCTTACGGGACAGCTCTCCGGGCAGTACTTC; CDR3 protein: CASSLTGQLSGQYF
D gene: TRBD1; V gene: TRBV20-1; J gene: TRBJ2-3; clone size: NA; CDR3 DNA: TGCAGTGGGGTACAGGGGGTCGGGGCAGATACGCAGTATTTT; CDR3 protein: CSGVQGVGADTQYF
D gene: NA; V gene: TRBV12-3/TRBV12-4; J gene: TRBJ1-6; clone size: NA; CDR3 DNA: TGTGCCAGCAGTTTAGGCGGAGTCACTTCCACGACACCCCTCCACTTT; CDR3 protein: CASSLGGVTSTTPLHF
D gene: NA; V gene: TRBV7-9; J gene: TRBJ2-7; clone size: many; CDR3 DNA: TGTGCCAGCAGCTCTCCGGGACCCTGGGGCCTCGAGCAGTACTTC; CDR3 protein: CASSSPGPWGLEQYF
D gene: NA; V gene: TRBV7-2; J gene: TRBJ1-2; clone size: many; CDR3 DNA: TGTGCCAGCAGCTTGGGGAGGGACTATGGCTACACCTTC; CDR3 protein: CASSLGRDYGYTF
D gene: TRBD2; V gene: TRBV20-1; J gene: TRBJ2-5; clone size: many; CDR3 DNA: TGCAGTGCTAGCTCCCCCCTAGCGGGGGGGCCCTGGGTAGAGACCCAGTACTTC; CDR3 protein: CSASSPLAGGPWVETQYF
D gene: NA; V gene: TRBV28; J gene: TRBJ1-5; clone size: many; CDR3 DNA: TGTGCCAGCAGATTCCGGGGATCGGGTCAGCCCCAGCATTTT; CDR3 protein: CASRFRGSGQPQHF
D gene: NA; V gene: TRBV6-2/TRBV6-3; J gene: TRBJ2-2; clone size: many; CDR3 DNA: TGTGCCAGCAGGGCGGGGCAGAACACCGGGGAGCTGTTTTTT; CDR3 protein: CASRAGQNTGELFF
D gene: TRBD1; V gene: TRBV7-2; J gene: TRBJ2-7; clone size: many; CDR3 DNA: TGTGCCAGCAGGACTGGACAGGTCTCCGAGCAGTACTTC; CDR3 protein: CASRTGQVSEQYF
D gene: TRBD1; V gene: TRBV5-5; J gene: TRBJ2-7; clone size: many; CDR3 DNA: TGTGCCAGCAGCACCGGGACAGGGGGGTTCTACGAGCAGTACTTC; CDR3 protein: CASSTGTGGFYEQYF
D gene: NA; V gene: TRBV7-9; J gene: TRBJ2-1; clone size: many; CDR3 DNA: TGTGCCAGCAGCCCCCAGGATGAGCAGTTCTTC; CDR3 protein: CASSPQDEQFF
D gene: NA; V gene: TRBV27; J gene: TRBJ2-5; clone size: many; CDR3 DNA: TGTGCCAGCAGTTTCCTAGGACAAGAGACCCAGTACTTC; CDR3 protein: CASSFLGQETQYF
D gene: NA; V gene: TRBV5-1; J gene: TRBJ2-2; clone size: many; CDR3 DNA: TGCGCCAGCAGCTTCCTCGCGAACACCGGGGAGCTGTTTTTT; CDR3 protein: CASSFLANTGELFF
D gene: NA; V gene: TRBV5-6; J gene: TRBJ1-6; clone size: many; CDR3 DNA: TGTGCCAGCAGCTTGGGAGGATCACCCCTCCACTTT; CDR3 protein: CASSLGGSPLHF
D gene: NA; V gene: TRBV29-1; J gene: TRBJ2-7; clone size: many; CDR3 DNA: TGCAGCGTCGCGGGGCGACGAAGGGACGAGCAGTACTTC; CDR3 protein: CSVAGRRRDEQYF
D gene: TRBD1; V gene: TRBV5-1; J gene: TRBJ2-7; clone size: many; CDR3 DNA: TGCGCCAGCAGCGCATCTGACAGGGTCGAGCAGTACTTC; CDR3 protein: CASSASDRVEQYF
D gene: NA; V gene: TRBV6-6; J gene: TRBJ1-5; clone size: many; CDR3 DNA: TGTGCCAGCGGCCACGGGACTCCCCAGGGTCCCCAGCATTTT; CDR3 protein: CASGHGTPQGPQHF
D gene: NA; V gene: TRBV20-1; J gene: TRBJ2-5; clone size: NA; CDR3 DNA: TGCAGTGCTAGGGCTAACCAAGAGACCCCGTACTTC; CDR3 protein: CSARANQETPYF
D gene: TRBD2; V gene: TRBV5-1; J gene: TRBJ2-1; clone size: many; CDR3 DNA: TGCGCCAGCAGCTTACGGACTAGCGGGGGCATTGAGCAGTTCTTC; CDR3 protein: CASSLRTSGGIEQFF
D gene: NA; V gene: TRBV5-1; J gene: TRBJ1-1; clone size: many; CDR3 DNA: TGCGCCAGCAGCTTGGGGGAAGGGGGGATGGACAAAGCTTTCTTT; CDR3 protein: CASSLGEGGMDKAFF
D gene: NA; V gene: TRBV5-1; J gene: TRBJ1-3; clone size: many; CDR3 DNA: TGCGCCAGCAGCCCCGGACTCCCTGGAAACACCATATATTTT; CDR3 protein: CASSPGLPGNTIYF
D gene: NA; V gene: TRBV10-3; J gene: TRBJ2-7; clone size: many; CDR3 DNA: TGTGCCATCAGTGAGGTAGGGGGCGAGCAGTACTTC; CDR3 protein: CAISEVGGEQYF